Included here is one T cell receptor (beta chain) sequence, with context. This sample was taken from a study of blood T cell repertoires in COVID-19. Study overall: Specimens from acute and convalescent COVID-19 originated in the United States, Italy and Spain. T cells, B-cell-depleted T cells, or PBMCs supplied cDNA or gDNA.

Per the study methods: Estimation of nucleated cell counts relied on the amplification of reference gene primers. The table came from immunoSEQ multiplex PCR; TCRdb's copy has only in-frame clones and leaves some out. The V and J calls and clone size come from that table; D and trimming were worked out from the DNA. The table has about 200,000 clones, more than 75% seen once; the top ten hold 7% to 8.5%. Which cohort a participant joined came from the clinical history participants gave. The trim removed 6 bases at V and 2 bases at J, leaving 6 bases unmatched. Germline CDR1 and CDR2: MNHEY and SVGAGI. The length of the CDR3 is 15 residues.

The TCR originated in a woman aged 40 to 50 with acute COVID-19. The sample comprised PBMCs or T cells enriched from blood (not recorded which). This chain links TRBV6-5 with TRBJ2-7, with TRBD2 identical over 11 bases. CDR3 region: CASSQGLAGAYEQYF. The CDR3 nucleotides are TGTGCCAGCAGCCAAGGACTAGCGGGTGCCTACGAGCAGTACTTC.